This T cell receptor beta chain came from a study of Tregs in tolerant kidney transplant recipients. Background on the study: Related graft donors supplied nonmyeloablative bone marrow transplants, and mixed chimerism was transient. Regarding the study as a whole: The most relevant donor-specific Treg TCRbeta repertoire apparently came from expansion with activated donor B cells.

Clones were read by immunoSEQ multiplex PCR, and TCRdb kept only the in-frame ones, dropping some. The profile shows tens of thousands of clones, about 98% of them singletons. Concerning this clone itself: Its specificity is not known.

Germline CDR1 SGHVS, CDR2 FNYEAQ. With 3 bases removed from V and 4 bases from J, the gap between germline ends came to 15 bases. This CDR3 contains 15 residues. Unstimulated Tregs (CD4+CD25+CD127-) and CD4+CD25- non-Tregs were sorted from PBMCs. Sequencing was performed on CD4+ T cells from blood, taken before the transplant. The V call is TRBV7-6, the J call TRBJ1-1; D might be TRBD1 (5 bases). The clonotype comes from a human donor who received a combined kidney and bone marrow transplant. CDR3 region: CASSLDSRGVTEAFF. The CDR3 DNA reads as TGTGCCAGCAGCTTGGATTCACGGGGGGTCACTGAAGCTTTCTTT.